This T cell receptor (beta chain) was identified in a study of blood T cell repertoires in COVID-19. The CDR3 consists of 14 residues. Germline CDR1 SEHNR, CDR2 FQNEAQ (reference sequence). The V and J ends lost 5 bases and 0 bases respectively, with 10 bases between them. Methods used by the authors: Reference gene primers were amplified, and this amplification served to estimate nucleated cell counts. The repertoire was sequenced with immunoSEQ multiplex PCR; TCRdb's copy has only in-frame clones and lacks some. The D gene and trimming were derived from the DNA, and the V and J assignments and clone size from that table. The data contain about 110,000 clones, 75% to 90% of them singletons.

The sequencing sample was made of peripheral blood. This TCR was sampled from a woman aged 40-49 years with acute or convalescent COVID-19. The chain links TRBV7-9 to TRBJ1-2; D not resolved. CDR3 nucleotides: TGTGCCAGCAGCGAAAGCGTAGCTAACTATGGCTACACCTTC. This encodes CASSESVANYGYTF.